Listed below are T cell receptor beta chains from one sample, sequenced in a study of blood T cells in healthy people across ages. TCRdb independently ran MiXCR on the 5' RACE reads; one entry per CDR3 protein. This table holds about 930,000 distinct CDR3 sequences, just under 30% found once. The same sample was also studied in work on T cells of mothers and their children.

The source material was blood. The receptors were gathered from a woman aged 40 to 49 in good health. The CDR3 runs from the conserved cysteine through the conserved F or W. D genes are given only for firm matches. Clone size, where shown, is once, few, many, or a class for clones that have expanded.

v_call	cdr3_length	clone_size	d_call	j_call	cdr3_nt	cdr3_aa
TRBV7-9	14	many	TRBD2	TRBJ2-5	TGTGCCAGCAGCCGAACGCGGGGGGAAGAGACCCAGTACTTC	CASSRTRGEETQYF
TRBV6-2/TRBV6-3	12	few	.	TRBJ2-3	TGTGCCAGCAGTCTTAGGTCGGATACGCAGTATTTT	CASSLRSDTQYF
TRBV27	14	few	TRBD1	TRBJ1-4	TGTGCCAGCAGGCCGGGACAGACTAATGAAAAACTGTTTTTT	CASRPGQTNEKLFF
TRBV5-1	17	once	.	TRBJ2-1	TGCGCCAGCAGCCCCTTGAAGGGGGAGGGGGGGGACAATGAGCAGTTCTTC	CASSPLKGEGGDNEQFF
TRBV12-3/TRBV12-4	15	many	.	TRBJ1-2	TGTGCCAGCAGTTTAGCCCTCCGAGCTAACTATGGCTACACCTTC	CASSLALRANYGYTF
TRBV20-1	15	.	.	TRBJ2-3	TGCAGTGCTAGTCCTGGGGGGCCAAGCACAGATACGCAGTATTTT	CSASPGGPSTDTQYF
TRBV20-1	15	few	TRBD1	TRBJ1-1	TGCAGTGCTAGAGGTTTCCAGGGGGGTGACACTGAAGCTTTCTTT	CSARGFQGGDTEAFF
TRBV6-1	15	many	TRBD2	TRBJ2-1	TGTGCCAGCAGTGTTTCCCCGGGACTAGGCAATGAGCAGTTCTTC	CASSVSPGLGNEQFF
TRBV24-1	17	few	TRBD1	TRBJ2-3	TGTGCCACCAGTGATTCTCGACAGGGCACCCGCGCAGATACGCAGTATTTT	CATSDSRQGTRADTQYF
TRBV5-1	16	.	TRBD2	TRBJ2-3	TGCGCCAGCAGCCCTGGGGCATTAGCGGGCCTGGATACGCAGTATTTT	CASSPGALAGLDTQYF
TRBV27	14	few	.	TRBJ2-1	TGTGCCAGCAGTTTTTTAGGCTCCTACAATGAGCAGTTCTTC	CASSFLGSYNEQFF
TRBV7-9	10	many	.	TRBJ2-3	TGTGCCAGCAGCGGGTCTAGGCAGTATTTT	CASSGSRQYF
TRBV4-1	15	.	.	TRBJ1-2	TGCGCCAGCAACCAAGTGACGGCAAGCAACTATGGCTACACCTTC	CASNQVTASNYGYTF
TRBV13	16	.	TRBD1	TRBJ2-7	TGTGCCAGCAGCTTAAACCCCTCGGGGACAGGGACCGAGCAGTACTTC	CASSLNPSGTGTEQYF
TRBV28	12	few	.	TRBJ1-2	TGTGCCAGCAGAACTCCTGGCTATGGCTACACCTTC	CASRTPGYGYTF
TRBV7-9	16	many	.	TRBJ2-1	TGTGCCAGCAGCCCCCAGGGGACCGTAGGGGACAATGAGCAGTTCTTC	CASSPQGTVGDNEQFF
TRBV5-5	17	few	TRBD1	TRBJ1-6	TGTGCCAGCAGCTTGAGGGACAGTAGCTCCTATAATTCACCCCTCCACTTT	CASSLRDSSSYNSPLHF